This T cell receptor (beta chain) derives from a study of blood T cell repertoires in COVID-19. About the research overall: COVID-19 samples, acute and convalescent, were from the United States, Italy and Spain.

TCRdb's copy holds only in-frame clones and misses some; the assay was immunoSEQ multiplex PCR. The table has about 190,000 clones, roughly 90% seen once. Trimming pared 0 bases from V and 2 bases from J, leaving 17 bases between. This CDR3 is built from 18 residues. CDR1 is LGHDT, CDR2 YNNKEL, per germline (reference sequence). The TCR sequence derives from a man in his fifties with acute or convalescent COVID-19. The sequenced material came from peripheral blood. The J gene is TRBJ1-3, the V gene TRBV3-1 (or the pseudogene TRBV3-2); D unclear. The CDR3 DNA sequence: TGTGCCAGCAGCCAAGAAACGGGCTGGGGAGGGACTGGAAACACCATATATTTT. Amino acid sequence: CASSQETGWGGTGNTIYF.